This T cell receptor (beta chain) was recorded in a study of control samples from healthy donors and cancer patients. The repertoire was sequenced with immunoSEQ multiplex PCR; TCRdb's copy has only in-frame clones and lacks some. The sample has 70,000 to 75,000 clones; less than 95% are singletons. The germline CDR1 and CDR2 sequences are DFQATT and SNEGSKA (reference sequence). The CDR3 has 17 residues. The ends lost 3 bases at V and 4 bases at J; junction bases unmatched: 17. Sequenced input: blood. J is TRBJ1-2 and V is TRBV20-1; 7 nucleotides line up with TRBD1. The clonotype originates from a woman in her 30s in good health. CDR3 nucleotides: TGCAGTGCTAGTATGGCAGGCTCTAGACAGGGACTCTATGGCTACACCTTC. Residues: CSASMAGSRQGLYGYTF.